This TCR beta chain was recovered during a study of blood T cell repertoires in COVID-19. Overall study context: The origin of the acute and convalescent COVID-19 samples was the United States, Italy and Spain. The analysed material was cDNA or gDNA that came from T cells, B-cell-depleted T cells, or PBMCs.

In the original workflow: For nucleated cells, counts were estimated from reference gene primer amplification. The protocol was immunoSEQ multiplex PCR, while the TCRdb copy is restricted to in-frame clones and leaves out a portion. Clone size and V and J calls were adopted from that table, with D and trimming inferred from the DNA. The sample lists some 22,000 clones, 75% to 85% seen once, with more than 40% in the top ten. Only one count was recorded for this clone. This clonotype originated in a man between 65 and 85 years old with acute or convalescent COVID-19. Sequencing was done on a sample of peripheral blood.

The CDR3 protein is CASSQDTHYEQYF. The CDR3 DNA follows: TGTGCCAGCAGCCAAGACACCCACTACGAGCAGTACTTC. The chain uses TRBV7-2 and TRBJ2-7, with unresolved D. V dropped 5 bases and J dropped 3 bases, with 11 bases sitting between them. Looked up from germline, CDR1 is SGHTA and CDR2 is FQGNSA. The CDR3 has 13 amino acids.